The rows below give T cell receptor beta chains drawn from one sample of a study of blood T cells in healthy people across ages. Each CDR3 protein is one row after TCRdb ran MiXCR on the 5' RACE reads. Of roughly 800,000 distinct CDR3 sequences in the sample, 58% are singletons; the top ten hold 20% to 25%. The specimen sequenced was blood. The receptors come from a man aged 25-40 years in good health. The CDR3 runs from the conserved cysteine through the conserved F or W. The D gene is left open where the match is weak. Only some rows state a clone size, as once, few, many or a class for expanded clones.

TRBV29-1	TRBD1	TRBJ1-2	many	TGCAGCGTGGGACAGGGGAACTATGGCTACACCTTC	CSVGQGNYGYTF
TRBV29-1	TRBD1	TRBJ2-7	-	TGCAGCGCCGACCGACAGGGGTCCTACGAGCAGTACTTC	CSADRQGSYEQYF
TRBV3-1	-	TRBJ2-1	-	TGTGCCAGCCGAGGGGAGGTTGATGAGCAGTTCTTC	CASRGEVDEQFF
TRBV20-1	TRBD1	TRBJ2-5	-	TGCAGTGCTGAAGACAGGGCAGAAGAGACCCAGTACTTC	CSAEDRAEETQYF
TRBV7-8	TRBD2	TRBJ2-3	-	TGTGCCAGCAGGGAGGGACTAGCGCTCACAGATACGCAGTATTTT	CASREGLALTDTQYF
TRBV6-1	-	TRBJ1-2	few	TGTGCCAGCAGTGCTGCCGTGACGGGGCCTTACTATGGCTACACCTTC	CASSAAVTGPYYGYTF
TRBV20-1	TRBD1	TRBJ2-7	-	TGCAGTGCTCCGCGACAGGGAATCTACGAGCAGTACTTC	CSAPRQGIYEQYF
TRBV12-3/TRBV12-4	-	TRBJ2-3	few	TGTGCCAGCAGTAGTCTAGCCCCTAGCACAGATACGCAGTATTTT	CASSSLAPSTDTQYF
TRBV7-9	TRBD1	TRBJ1-6	-	TGTGCCAGCAGCCCCGGACAGGATAATTCACCCCTCCACTTT	CASSPGQDNSPLHF
TRBV6-2/TRBV6-3	-	TRBJ2-5	few	TGTGCCAGCAGTTACGTTCCGGAGACCCAGTACTTC	CASSYVPETQYF
TRBV29-1	-	TRBJ2-3	few	TGCAGCGTTGAGCGCGGCAGGGGTGTGGATACGCAGTATTTT	CSVERGRGVDTQYF
TRBV9	-	TRBJ2-1	-	TGTGCCAGCAGTAACAGGGTTTTGGACAATGAGCAGTTCTTC	CASSNRVLDNEQFF
TRBV6-2/TRBV6-3	-	TRBJ2-5	-	TGTGCCAGCAAAGAGGGAGCTCGACAGACCCAGTACTTC	CASKEGARQTQYF
TRBV5-1	-	TRBJ2-7	few	TGCGCCAGCAGCCCTAGTGGTGGGGGAGACTACTACGAGCAGTACTTC	CASSPSGGGDYYEQYF
TRBV2	-	TRBJ2-7	-	TGTGCCAGCGGCTTTGGGGGTATCGCCTCCTACGAGCAGTACTTC	CASGFGGIASYEQYF
TRBV10-3	TRBD2	TRBJ2-1	few	TGTGCCATCAGTGAGTCTCTAGCGGGAGGGCCGGGGTACAATGAGCAGTTCTTC	CAISESLAGGPGYNEQFF
TRBV20-1	-	TRBJ2-3	-	TGCAGTGCTGCCGCCCCAGATACGCAGTATTTT	CSAAAPDTQYF
TRBV7-2	TRBD1	TRBJ2-5	-	TGTGCCAGCAGCTGGACAGGGGAACAAGAGACCCAGTACTTC	CASSWTGEQETQYF
TRBV20-1	-	TRBJ2-3	-	TGCAGTGCTAGAAGACCGAGCACAGATACGCGGTATTTT	CSARRPSTDTRYF
TRBV20-1	TRBD1	TRBJ1-5	-	TGCAGTGCTCGACCGGGACAGCTACTCCCGAATAGCAATCAGCCCCAGCATTTT	CSARPGQLLPNSNQPQHF
TRBV20-1	TRBD1	TRBJ1-2	-	TGCAGTGCTCCACCCCGGGACAGAGCTCTCTATGGCTACACCTTC	CSAPPRDRALYGYTF
TRBV3-1	TRBD1	TRBJ2-7	-	TGTGCCAGCTCGACAGGGTTCTCCCACGAGCAGTACTTC	CASSTGFSHEQYF
TRBV6-5	-	TRBJ1-4	-	TGTGCCAGCAGTTCAATGGGGCAAGCTAATGGAAAACTGTTTTTT	CASSSMGQANGKLFF
TRBV20-1	TRBD1	TRBJ1-2	few	TGCAGTGCTGCGACAGGGATTCACTATGGCTACACCTTC	CSAATGIHYGYTF
TRBV7-2	TRBD1	TRBJ2-5	-	TGTGCCAGCAGCCCGAGAGCAGGACAGGGGGCGAAAGAGCAGTACTTC	CASSPRAGQGAKEQYF
TRBV20-1	-	TRBJ2-5	-	TGCAGTGCCCGGCGGGCGGAGCGACAAGAGACCCAGTACTTC	CSARRAERQETQYF
TRBV20-1	TRBD2	TRBJ2-3	-	TGCAGTGCTAGAGATTATAACGGGACTAGCGCACGCACAGATACGCAGTATTTT	CSARDYNGTSARTDTQYF
TRBV20-1	-	TRBJ2-4	few	TGCAGTGCTAGACCCAGACTAGCCAAAAACATTCAGTACTTC	CSARPRLAKNIQYF
TRBV28	-	TRBJ2-1	-	TGTGCCAGCAGCCCAAAGGCGGGTTACAATGAGCAGTTCTTC	CASSPKAGYNEQFF
TRBV7-9	-	TRBJ2-7	-	TGTGCCAGCAGCTTTAGCCCGACAGATGGCTCCTACGAGCAGTACTTC	CASSFSPTDGSYEQYF
TRBV4-3	-	TRBJ2-7	-	TGCGCCAGCAGCCAAAAACCCGACGGCCCCTACGAGCAGTACTTC	CASSQKPDGPYEQYF
TRBV4-2	-	TRBJ2-1	-	TGTGCCAGCAGCCAAGAGCCTGCCAGGGAACATGAGCAGTTCTTC	CASSQEPAREHEQFF
TRBV7-2	-	TRBJ2-3	-	TGTGCCACCACCTCTCGAAGAGGCCCAGATACGCAGTATTTT	CATTSRRGPDTQYF
TRBV6-2/TRBV6-3	-	TRBJ1-1	few	TGTGCCAGCAGTTACCGGGGACTGCTGAACACTGAAGCTTTCTTT	CASSYRGLLNTEAFF
TRBV29-1	-	TRBJ2-7	few	TGCAGCGCCAAACTTGGGTACGAGCAGTACTTC	CSAKLGYEQYF
TRBV29-1	-	TRBJ1-5	many	TGCAGCGTCAAAGAGGGGGTCCAGCCCCAGCATTTT	CSVKEGVQPQHF
TRBV7-9	TRBD2	TRBJ2-5	-	TGTGCCAGCAGCTTAGCGGCGGGGGAAGAGACCCAGTACTTC	CASSLAAGEETQYF
TRBV5-1	-	TRBJ2-3	few	TGCGCCAGCAGCCTGGACAGTCCCGGGGTGGATACGCAGTATTTT	CASSLDSPGVDTQYF
TRBV7-2	-	TRBJ1-1	-	TGTGCCAGCAGCCCCAGCCTTGTGAACACTGAAGCTTTCTTT	CASSPSLVNTEAFF
TRBV7-2	TRBD2	TRBJ2-1	-	TGTGCCAGCAGTGCAACTAGCGGGAGGGCCGCTGAGCAGTTCTTC	CASSATSGRAAEQFF
TRBV7-9	-	TRBJ2-3	-	TGTGCCAGCAGATTCGCAATAGATACGCAGTATTTT	CASRFAIDTQYF
TRBV10-3	TRBD1	TRBJ2-5	-	TGTGCCATCAGTGACCCTTCCAATGACAGGGGGTGGGAGACCCAGTACTTC	CAISDPSNDRGWETQYF
TRBV5-8	-	TRBJ2-3	-	TGTGCCAGCAGCTCAATGGGGCGTATCTCCACAGATACGCAGTATTTT	CASSSMGRISTDTQYF
TRBV2	TRBD2	TRBJ2-7	-	TGTGCCAGCAGTGAAAGGTCTGGGGGGGCCTACGAGCAGTACTTC	CASSERSGGAYEQYF
TRBV6-1	-	TRBJ2-1	-	TGTGCCAGCAGTGAAAGCGGAATGGTCTCGGACAGATACAATGAGCAGTTCTTC	CASSESGMVSDRYNEQFF
TRBV4-1	-	TRBJ1-2	-	TGCGCCAGCAGCCAAGATTTCTACGGCGGCCCCTATAGCTACACCTTC	CASSQDFYGGPYSYTF
TRBV6-4	-	TRBJ2-1	-	TGTGCCAGCAGTGAATATGGCAACTCCTACAATGAGCAGTTCTTC	CASSEYGNSYNEQFF
TRBV6-2/TRBV6-3	TRBD1	TRBJ1-1	-	TGTGCCAGCAACCAGGGGGGAGAAGCTTTCTTT	CASNQGGEAFF
TRBV28	-	TRBJ2-7	-	TGTGCCAGCAGCCAACCCGGACTCTCCTACGAGCAGTACTTC	CASSQPGLSYEQYF
TRBV6-6	-	TRBJ2-1	few	TGTGCCAGCAGTTCGATAGACAATGAGCAGTTCTTC	CASSSIDNEQFF
TRBV18	TRBD2	TRBJ2-2	-	TGTGCCAGCTCACTCACCCTAGCGGAGAACACCGGGGAGCTGTTTTTT	CASSLTLAENTGELFF
TRBV20-1	TRBD1	TRBJ2-7	-	TGCAGTGCTTCCCTATCCGGGACAGGGGTCGAGCAGTACTTC	CSASLSGTGVEQYF
TRBV7-8	-	TRBJ2-1	-	TGTGCCAGCAGCTTTCCGGAGCGGACAAACAATGAGCAGTTCTTC	CASSFPERTNNEQFF